These 6 T cell receptor beta chains were sequenced from one sample in a study of T cells expressing NK-cell markers. TCRdb reanalyzed the 5' RACE reads and collapses them to one entry per CDR3 protein, without DNA. The data include roughly 170,000 distinct CDR3 sequences; the top ten clones carry around a sixth. What was sequenced was blood T cells: a sorted CD56 or NKG2C T cell subset, CD4+ or CD8+ T cells, or bulk PBMC T cells (not recorded which). The source is a woman between 18 and 70 years old in good health.

The V call is TRBV7-2, the J call TRBJ2-5; TCRdb lists TRBD2, though no DNA is available to test this call. Germline CDR1 reads SGHTA; CDR2 reads FQGNSA. The CDR3 has 16 amino acids. This CDR3 is CASSLGDWVREETQYF.

The chain links TRBV12-3 or TRBV12-4 to TRBJ1-2. The CDR3 consists of 18 residues. The CDR3 is CASSFTWEGPRSNYGYTF.

The rearrangement uses TRBV14 and TRBJ2-1; with no DNA, the TCRdb D assignment of TRBD1 cannot be verified. The CDR3 runs 15 residues. Germline V gene data show CDR1 as SGHDN and CDR2 as FVKESK. CDR3 protein: CASSQVGGSPGEQFF.

The chain uses TRBV7-7 and TRBJ2-1; TCRdb's D call, TRBD1, is unchecked because there is no DNA. The CDR3 runs to 13 residues. Germline values: CDR1 SSHAT, CDR2 FNYEAQ (reference sequence). The CDR3: CASSLQGENEQFF.

The chain joins TRBV12-3 or TRBV12-4 to TRBJ2-7; the D call of TRBD2 rests on TCRdb alone, since no DNA is present to check it. This CDR3 is 13 amino acids long. CDR3 loop: CASSSLAGVEQYF.

The chain couples TRBV7-3 to TRBJ1-6. Germline-derived CDR1 and CDR2 are SGHTA and FQGTGA. The CDR3 extends over 18 amino acids. CDR3 region: CASSPRGTGTSYNSPLHF.